This TCR beta chain was sequenced in a study of OX40 agonist ivuxolimab in advanced cancers. Germline V gene lookup returns CDR1 SGHRS and CDR2 YFSETQ. The CDR3 contains 18 residues. Losses at the gene ends were 4 bases for V and 2 bases for J; bases not matched to a gene: 15. The protocol was immunoSEQ multiplex PCR, while the TCRdb copy is restricted to in-frame clones and leaves out a portion. In the table there are 30,000 to 40,000 clones, 85% to 90% of which are singletons. Sequencing was performed on CD4+ or CD8+ T cells sorted from blood, taken in a trial of the OX40 agonist ivuxolimab. This sequence originates from an adult with an advanced solid tumor such as melanoma, head and neck, liver or kidney cancer. The gene calls are TRBV5-1 and TRBJ2-3, with TRBD2 identical over 8 bases. The CDR3 region is CASSAGTSGGVLTDTQYF. The CDR3 DNA follows: TGCGCCAGCAGCGCTGGGACTAGTGGGGGGGTACTCACAGATACGCAGTATTTT. The full variable domain, with the rest looked up from reference TRBV5-1 and TRBJ2-3, is KAGVTQTPRYLIKTRGQQVTLSCSPISGHRSVSWYQQTPGQGLQFLFEYFSETQRNKGNFPGRFSGRQFSNSRSEMNVSTLELGDSALYLCASSAGTSGGVLTDTQYFGPGTRLTVL.